The rows below give T cell receptor beta chains drawn from one sample of a study of shared clonotypes between healthy human individuals. TCRdb keeps only in-frame clones here, not all; method: immunoSEQ multiplex PCR. The sample consists of under 600,000 clones, about 97% of them appearing once. Sequenced input: naive CD4+ T cells sorted from blood. The origin of the receptors is a woman younger than 45 in good health. CDR3s include the opening cysteine and the closing phenylalanine or tryptophan. Each record gives: D gene, J gene, clone size, V gene, CDR3 protein, CDR3 DNA. A D gene is named only where the DNA matches it firmly. Some rows mark clone size as missing; the rest say once, few, many or name a class of expanded clone.

>TRBD2|TRBJ2-7|.|TRBV28
CASNPSGASYEQYF
TGTGCCAGCAACCCTAGCGGGGCCTCCTACGAGCAGTACTTC
>.|TRBJ2-6|.|TRBV27
CATAQDRSSSGANVLTF
TGTGCCACCGCTCAAGACCGGTCGAGCTCTGGGGCCAACGTCCTGACTTTC
>.|TRBJ1-2|.|TRBV6-1
CASSEGQSRRGYGYTF
TGTGCCAGCAGTGAAGGGCAGAGTAGGAGAGGCTATGGCTACACCTTC
>TRBD1|TRBJ1-1|few|TRBV19
CASSIGQGDREAFF
TGTGCCAGTAGTATTGGACAGGGGGACAGAGAAGCTTTCTTT
>.|TRBJ2-3|.|TRBV5-1
CASSSSTPTDTQYF
TGCGCCAGCAGCTCATCGACGCCTACAGATACGCAGTATTTT
>.|TRBJ2-7|.|TRBV10-3
CAISYGTQSYEQYF
TGTGCCATCAGTTACGGGACACAATCCTACGAGCAGTACTTC
>TRBD1|TRBJ2-7|.|TRBV27
CASRRTGGGYEQYF
TGTGCCAGCAGGAGGACAGGGGGTGGGTACGAGCAGTACTTC
>TRBD2|TRBJ2-7|.|TRBV19
CASSFQTSTMDEQYF
TGTGCCAGTAGTTTCCAGACTAGCACAATGGACGAGCAGTACTTC
>.|TRBJ2-3|.|TRBV7-3
CASSLTGLVADTQYF
TGTGCCAGCAGCTTAACGGGGCTGGTGGCAGATACGCAGTATTTT
>TRBD2|TRBJ2-1|once|TRBV7-9
CASSLQRFLAGGYNEQFF
TGTGCCAGCAGCTTACAGAGATTCCTAGCGGGAGGCTACAATGAGCAGTTCTTC
>.|TRBJ2-7|.|TRBV1
CTSSRTGTYYEQYF
TGCACCAGCAGCCGCACCGGGACTTACTACGAGCAGTACTTC
>.|TRBJ2-7|.|TRBV5-1
CASSQAGARNEQYF
TGCGCCAGCAGCCAAGCCGGGGCCAGGAACGAGCAGTACTTC
>.|TRBJ1-5|.|TRBV6-1
CASSRYQPQHF
TGTGCCAGCAGCCGATATCAGCCCCAGCATTTT
>.|TRBJ2-3|.|TRBV27
CASRPRGRADTQYF
TGTGCCAGCAGGCCCAGGGGTAGGGCAGATACGCAGTATTTT
>TRBD1|TRBJ2-2|.|TRBV5-1
CASSLKARDSSSFLTGELFF
TGCGCCAGCAGCTTGAAAGCCCGGGACAGTAGTAGTTTTCTGACAGGGGAGCTGTTTTTT
>.|TRBJ1-5|.|TRBV6-1
CASSGRRQDFSNQPQHF
TGTGCCAGCAGTGGGCGACGACAGGACTTTAGCAATCAGCCCCAGCATTTT
>.|TRBJ2-3|.|TRBV4-1
CASSPSDPVHGTQYF
TGCGCCAGCAGCCCGTCCGACCCAGTCCATGGTACGCAGTATTTT
>.|TRBJ2-3|once|TRBV28
CASSPADSFTDTQYF
TGTGCCAGCAGTCCGGCGGACAGCTTCACAGATACGCAGTATTTT
>.|TRBJ2-2|.|TRBV28
CASSLIRRGNTGELFF
TGTGCCAGCAGTTTAATTAGGCGAGGGAACACCGGGGAGCTGTTTTTT
>.|TRBJ1-1|.|TRBV19
CASSSTVNTEAFF
TGTGCCAGTAGTTCAACAGTGAACACTGAAGCTTTCTTT
>.|TRBJ1-1|.|TRBV6-1
CASSFWGPNTEAFF
TGTGCCAGCAGTTTCTGGGGCCCGAACACTGAAGCTTTCTTT
>.|TRBJ2-3|.|TRBV19
CASDKDGNTDTQYF
TGTGCCAGTGACAAAGACGGAAACACAGATACGCAGTATTTT
>TRBD2|TRBJ2-7|.|TRBV7-2
CASSLTTSGSSEQYF
TGTGCCAGCAGCTTAACGACTAGCGGGAGTTCCGAGCAGTACTTC
>TRBD2|TRBJ2-3|.|TRBV28
CASSTRASGRWSPPRDTQYF
TGTGCCAGCAGCACAAGGGCTAGCGGGAGATGGTCCCCTCCTAGGGATACGCAGTATTTT
>TRBD1|TRBJ1-4|.|TRBV10-3
CAISEYQLPLTGGGEKLFF
TGTGCCATCAGTGAGTACCAACTCCCTCTGACAGGGGGCGGCGAAAAACTGTTTTTT
>TRBD2|TRBJ2-3|.|TRBV5-1
CASSPTGGAENTDTQYF
TGCGCCAGCAGCCCAACGGGGGGAGCGGAGAACACAGATACGCAGTATTTT
>.|TRBJ1-3|.|TRBV18
CASSPGVTGNTIYF
TGTGCCAGCTCACCAGGGGTAACTGGAAACACCATATATTTT
>TRBD2|TRBJ2-3|.|TRBV6-1
CASSVPGLAGGRTDTQYF
TGTGCCAGCAGTGTCCCGGGACTAGCGGGAGGGAGAACAGATACGCAGTATTTT
>.|TRBJ1-3|.|TRBV9
CASSPRGNTIYF
TGTGCCAGCAGCCCAAGGGGAAACACCATATATTTT
>.|TRBJ2-7|.|TRBV21-1
CASSKKGSGITPYEQYF
TGTGCCAGCAGCAAGAAAGGGTCAGGTATAACGCCCTACGAGCAGTACTTC
>.|TRBJ2-6|.|TRBV27
CASRRGSPPGANVLTF
TGTGCCAGCAGAAGGGGATCCCCACCTGGGGCCAACGTCCTGACTTTC
>TRBD2|TRBJ2-1|.|TRBV4-1
CASSQTGTSGRNEQFF
TGCGCCAGCAGCCAGACTGGGACTAGCGGGAGGAATGAGCAGTTCTTC
>.|TRBJ1-5|.|TRBV28
CASSFPGRSNQPQHF
TGTGCCAGCAGTTTTCCCGGACGGAGCAATCAGCCCCAGCATTTT
>.|TRBJ1-2|.|TRBV28
CASSTQGLAGF
TGTGCCAGCAGTACACAGGGTTTGGCTGGCTTC
>.|TRBJ1-1|.|TRBV28
CASRGGITEAFF
TGTGCCAGCCGGGGGGGTATCACTGAAGCTTTCTTT
>.|TRBJ2-6|.|TRBV5-4
CASSSLLLSGANVLTF
TGTGCCAGCAGCTCCCTCCTTTTATCTGGGGCCAACGTCCTGACTTTC
>TRBD2|TRBJ2-4|once|TRBV29-1
CSVEGLAGGQNIQYF
TGCAGCGTTGAAGGTCTAGCGGGAGGGCAAAACATTCAGTACTTC
>TRBD2|TRBJ2-1|.|TRBV6-5
CASSYSGRGNEQFF
TGTGCCAGCAGTTATAGCGGGAGGGGCAATGAGCAGTTCTTC
>.|TRBJ1-1|.|TRBV29-1
CSVGEGGRNTEAFF
TGCAGCGTCGGGGAGGGGGGGCGGAACACTGAAGCTTTCTTT
>.|TRBJ2-7|.|TRBV6-5
CATKGNSYEQYF
TGTGCCACTAAGGGGAACTCCTACGAGCAGTACTTC
>.|TRBJ2-2|.|TRBV11-1
CASSSGSHTGELFF
TGTGCCAGCAGCTCAGGGTCGCACACCGGGGAGCTGTTTTTT
>TRBD1|TRBJ1-5|.|TRBV10-3
CAISDADRGANQPQHF
TGTGCCATCAGTGATGCAGACAGGGGCGCTAATCAGCCCCAGCATTTT
>.|TRBJ1-2|once|TRBV5-6
CASSSPFLSGYTF
TGTGCCAGCAGCTCCCCTTTTCTGAGTGGCTACACCTTC